This entry describes one T cell receptor beta chain. This specimen comes from a study of T cell responses to AZD1222 COVID-19 vaccine. The V segment lost 0 bases and the J segment 1 base; nucleotides outside the gene matches: 5. The germline CDR1 and CDR2 sequences are SGHRS and YFSETQ. This CDR3 comprises 17 residues. The method was immunoSEQ multiplex PCR; TCRdb's version includes in-frame clones alone and lacks a portion of them. The sample lists about 180,000 clones, roughly 92% occurring once. V is TRBV5-1 and J is TRBJ2-1, with 9 bases identical to TRBD1. Sequencing used peripheral blood, obtained 28 days after the second AZD1222 dose. This receptor was obtained from an adult who received the AZD1222 COVID-19 vaccine. This CDR3 reads CASSLAAGTGSYNEQFF. As DNA, the CDR3 is TGCGCCAGCAGCTTGGCCGCCGGGACAGGGTCCTACAATGAGCAGTTCTTC. Full variable domain (rest looked up from reference TRBV5-1 and TRBJ2-1): KAGVTQTPRYLIKTRGQQVTLSCSPISGHRSVSWYQQTPGQGLQFLFEYFSETQRNKGNFPGRFSGRQFSNSRSEMNVSTLELGDSALYLCASSLAAGTGSYNEQFFGPGTRLTVL.